The next 10 T cell receptor beta chains were all read from a single sample in a study of OX40 agonist ivuxolimab in advanced cancers. Profiled with immunoSEQ multiplex PCR; TCRdb holds only in-frame clones, not every one. Counted here are around 49,000 clones, 75% to 90% occurring once; the ten biggest clones make up 15%. The specimen was CD4+ or CD8+ T cells sorted from blood, collected in a trial of the OX40 agonist ivuxolimab. The receptors derive from an adult with an advanced solid tumor such as melanoma, head and neck, liver or kidney cancer.

This clone occurred a few times. The rearrangement joins TRBV11-3 to TRBJ2-5; D may correspond to TRBD1 or TRBD2 (5 bases each). Germline V gene sequence: CDR1 SGHNT, CDR2 YENEEA. The CDR3 runs 14 residues. Trimming took 2 bases from V and 10 from J, leaving 17 bases between them. CDR3 DNA sequence: TGTGCCAGCAGCTTACGGGACGAGCCCCTTGTCCAGTACTTC. As protein: CASSLRDEPLVQYF.

In this sample, this clone turned up a few times. The rearrangement uses TRBV19 and TRBJ1-1; no clear D gene. The germline gives CDR1 LNHDA, CDR2 SQIVND (reference sequence). The CDR3 extends over 16 amino acids. Between the trimmed V and J ends, which lost 1 base and 4 bases, there was a span of 16 bases. CDR3: CASSIGSRLGLTEAFF. CDR3 in DNA: TGTGCCAGTAGTATAGGAAGCAGGTTAGGGCTCACTGAAGCTTTCTTT.

The chain has TRBV6-5 and TRBJ2-5; D ambiguous. The CDR3 is made up of 12 amino acids. With 2 bases removed from V and 3 bases from J, the gap between germline ends came to 4 bases. Germline V gene sequence: CDR1 MNHEY, CDR2 SVGAGI. Written as DNA, the CDR3 is TGTGCCAGCAGTTACGATGAAGAGACCCAGTACTTC. Amino acid sequence: CASSYDEETQYF.

The chain links TRBV19 to TRBJ1-5, with TRBD1 as a possible D gene (6 bases). CDR1 LNHDA and CDR2 SQIVND come from the germline V gene (reference sequence). V lost 2 bases to trimming and J lost 1 base, with 12 bases between them. The CDR3 is 16 amino acids. The CDR3: CASSIQPGASNQPQHF. In nucleotides, the CDR3 is TGTGCCAGTAGTATACAACCAGGGGCCAGCAATCAGCCCCAGCATTTT.

The CDR3 nucleotides are TGTGCCAGCAACCAGGGTTACGAGCAGTACTTC. Translated: CASNQGYEQYF. This sequence joins TRBV6-5 and TRBJ2-7; TRBD1 is a possible D gene (5 bases). The CDR3 spans 11 residues. Germline CDR1 and CDR2: MNHEY and SVGAGI. Trimming left V 7 bases short and J 4 bases short, with 8 bases between.

The chain links TRBV28 to TRBJ2-3; TRBD1 is a possible D gene (6 bases). Trimming cost V 4 bases and J 0 bases, with 14 bases left between them. Germline V CDR1 and CDR2: MDHEN, SYDVKM. The CDR3 spans 16 residues. CDR3 coding DNA: TGTGCCAGCAGTTCAGAGACAGGAGGCAGCACAGATACGCAGTATTTT. The encoded protein is CASSSETGGSTDTQYF.

This chain connects TRBV9 to TRBJ2-3; D is unresolved. This CDR3 is 15 amino acids long. V lost 3 bases to trimming and J lost 0 bases, with 11 bases between them. The germline V gene has CDR1 SGDLS and CDR2 YYNGEE. CDR3 in amino acids: CASSAEDSSTDTQYF. DNA of the CDR3: TGTGCCAGCAGCGCCGAGGATTCTAGCACAGATACGCAGTATTTT.

This clone was recorded only once. The rearrangement links TRBV11-3 to TRBJ2-5; no reliable D call. The CDR3 runs 15 residues. CDR1 SGHNT and CDR2 YENEEA come from the germline V gene. With 5 bases removed from V and 0 bases from J, the gap between germline ends came to 13 bases. The chain's CDR3 is CASSPQATNQETQYF. The DNA of the CDR3 is TGTGCCAGCAGCCCTCAGGCGACGAACCAAGAGACCCAGTACTTC.

As for this clone: The junction and the germline gene differ at one end; a read error may be behind it. The chain carries TRBV13 and TRBJ2-7; maybe TRBD2 (5 bases). The CDR3 extends over 12 amino acids. Germline V gives CDR1 PRHDT, CDR2 FYEKMQ (reference sequence). The CDR3 sequence: CVSSPGTYEQYF. In DNA form, the CDR3 reads TGTGTCAGCAGCCCCGGGACCTACGAGCAGTACTTC.

V and J are TRBV2 and TRBJ2-1, with D hard to call. Germline CDR1 SNHLY, CDR2 FYNNEI. The length of the CDR3 is 10 residues. The V end lost 6 bases, the J end lost 9 bases, and 6 bases lay between the germline ends. The DNA for the CDR3 is TGTGCCAGCAGGGGGTTTGAGCAGTTCTTC. Amino acids: CASRGFEQFF.